This T cell receptor beta chain was obtained from a study of identical twins (dated by TCRdb to about 2016). Broadly, across the study: To test whether fetal clonotypes persist, the study used deep sequencing on TCR alpha and beta repertoires from monozygotic twins, unrelated adults of various ages, and cord blood. Replicate twin experiments were performed at different times using different library preparation protocols to rule out contamination.

All donors were healthy Caucasians. Three pairs of female monozygotic twins, all aged about 18 to 30 years, were included in the twin cohort. Miltenyi CD45RO+ enrichment and human naive T-cell isolation kits were used to isolate memory (CD45RO+) and naive T cells from PBMC. Study-level results and caveats: Out-of-frame TCR alpha sequences shared between twins showed an excess of low generation-probability sequences compared with coincidental sharing between unrelated individuals. A weaker excess of twin sharing was found in beta out-of-frame sequences because the signal-to-noise ratio was lowered by fewer shared sequences. In monozygotic twins, recombination models systematically underestimated out-of-frame TCR alpha sharing, but the models matched the sharing seen between unrelated individuals. Invariant T cells such as MAIT and iNKT could partly confound zero-insertion analyses, although diverse VJ usage argued against such confounding for most clonotypes. Because the same donors could not be followed over many years, conclusions were based on cross-sectional statistical analysis. Abundant cord blood beta clonotypes carried fewer insertions; young adult naive repertoires showed a weaker similar trend, while memory repertoires showed none.

For this clonotype: The antigen it recognizes is unknown. No quality values exist for individual bases; no much larger clone is one base distant.

The library was prepared using 5' RACE. The listed sequencing device is Illumina HiSeq 2000. A universal primer binding site was introduced by template switching, and a unique molecular identifier was present in the final cDNA, enabling accurate counting of TCR cDNA molecules. Specific primers in the conserved constant-segment region were used to synthesize first-strand cDNA for TCR alpha and beta chains. To control for contamination, every cDNA library carried two barcodes: a SMART-Mk sample barcode plus Illumina barcodes. TruSeq adapter sequences and Illumina sample barcodes were added in two successive PCR steps. The TCR alpha and beta cDNA libraries were sequenced on the Illumina HiSeq platform using custom primers. The original pipeline was this. MiGEC was used to process raw reads and extract unique molecular identifiers, and MiXCR was used to find CDR3 positions. Recombination models were inferred per individual with the repgenHMM and IGoR tools using an EM algorithm. The analysis of shared clonotypes was done with the tcR package in R, with sharing normalized by the product of cloneset sizes. To study raw recombination without the effects of thymic and clonal selection, out-of-frame nonproductive sequences were analyzed. TCRdb itself trimmed the public reads at Q25 with fastp, ran MiXCR and retained productive beta chains. Every entry covers one CDR3 protein and lists the most common genes and DNA from its rows. TCRdb's processing, not the study's, gives the V and J calls here. Present in this sample are about 18,000 distinct CDR3 sequences, roughly 71% of which were seen just once. 5.9% of the sample lies in the top ten.

Sequences were obtained from memory (CD45RO+) T cells sorted from blood. In light of the paper, this sample's cell subset or site label describes: CD45RO+ enriched T cells. The receptor comes from a woman under 30 in good health. This table probably holds off-target reads from a library built for another chain.

The sequenced DNA: TGTGCCAGCAGCTTAGCAGGGGTCAGCTACGAGCAGTACTTC. This translates into CASSLAGVSYEQYF. The V and J genes are TRBV7-9 and TRBJ2-7; the best D guess is TRBD1, with 5 bases matching. As encoded in the germline V gene (reference sequence), CDR1 is SEHNR while CDR2 is FQNEAQ. V lost 0 bases and J lost 3 bases; the stretch between them is 9 bases long. From its cysteine to its phenylalanine, the CDR3 spans 14 amino acids. Only the CDR3 portion is preserved as DNA: 42 bases, with reading frame beginning at the first base.